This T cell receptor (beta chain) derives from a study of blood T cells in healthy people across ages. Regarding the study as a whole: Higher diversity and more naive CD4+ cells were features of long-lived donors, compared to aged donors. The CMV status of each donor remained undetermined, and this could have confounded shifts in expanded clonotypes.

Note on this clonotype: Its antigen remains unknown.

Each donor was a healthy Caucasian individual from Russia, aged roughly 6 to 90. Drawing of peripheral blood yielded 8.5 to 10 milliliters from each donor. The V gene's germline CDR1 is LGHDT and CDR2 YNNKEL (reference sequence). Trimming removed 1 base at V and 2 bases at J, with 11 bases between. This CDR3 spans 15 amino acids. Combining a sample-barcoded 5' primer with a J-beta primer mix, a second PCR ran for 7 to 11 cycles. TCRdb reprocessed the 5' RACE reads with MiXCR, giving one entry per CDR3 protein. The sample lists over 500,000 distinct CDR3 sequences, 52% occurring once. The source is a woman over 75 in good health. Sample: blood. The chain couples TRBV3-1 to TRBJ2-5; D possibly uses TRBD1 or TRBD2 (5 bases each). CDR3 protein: CASSQVGGGQETQYF. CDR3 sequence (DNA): TGTGCCAGCAGCCAAGTCGGTGGGGGACAAGAGACCCAGTACTTC.